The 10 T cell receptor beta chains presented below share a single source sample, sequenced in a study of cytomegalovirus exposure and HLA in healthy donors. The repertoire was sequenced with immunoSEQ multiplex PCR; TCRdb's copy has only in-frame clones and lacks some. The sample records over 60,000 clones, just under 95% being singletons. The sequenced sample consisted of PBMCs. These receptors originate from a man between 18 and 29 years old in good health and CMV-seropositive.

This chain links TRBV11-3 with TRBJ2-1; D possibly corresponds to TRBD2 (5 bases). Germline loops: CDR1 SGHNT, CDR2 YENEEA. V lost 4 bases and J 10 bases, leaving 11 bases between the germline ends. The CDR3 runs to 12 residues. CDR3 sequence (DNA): TGTGCCAGCAGCTCGGACTCGTGGGAGCAGTTCTTC. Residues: CASSSDSWEQFF.

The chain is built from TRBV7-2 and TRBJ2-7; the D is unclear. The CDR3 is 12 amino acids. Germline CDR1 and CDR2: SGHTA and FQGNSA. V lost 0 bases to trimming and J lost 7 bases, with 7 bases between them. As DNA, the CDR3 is TGTGCCAGCAGCTTAGCGGGCAGGGAGCAGTACTTC. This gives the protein CASSLAGREQYF.

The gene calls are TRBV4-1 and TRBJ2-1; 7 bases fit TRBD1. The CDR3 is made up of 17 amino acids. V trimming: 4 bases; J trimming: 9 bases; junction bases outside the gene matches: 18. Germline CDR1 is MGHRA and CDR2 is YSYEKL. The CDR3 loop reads CASSLAILGQVRTEQFF. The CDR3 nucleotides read TGCGCCAGCAGCCTAGCTATTTTAGGACAGGTCCGTACTGAGCAGTTCTTC.

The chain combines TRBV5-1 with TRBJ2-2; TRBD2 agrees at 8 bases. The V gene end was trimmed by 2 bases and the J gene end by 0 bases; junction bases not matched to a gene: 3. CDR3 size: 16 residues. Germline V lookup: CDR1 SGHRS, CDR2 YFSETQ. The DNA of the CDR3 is TGCGCCAGCAGCTTCTTAGCGGGACCGAACACCGGGGAGCTGTTTTTT. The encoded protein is CASSFLAGPNTGELFF.

CDR3 region: CASSLGGTGSGNTIYF. The DNA of the CDR3 is TGTGCCAGCAGCTTGGGGGGGACAGGATCTGGAAACACCATATATTTT. V gene TRBV5-4 combines with J gene TRBJ1-3, with 8 bases fitting TRBD1. Germline CDR1 SGHNT, CDR2 YYREEE (reference sequence). This CDR3 is 16 amino acids long. The V gene end was trimmed by 0 bases and the J gene end by 1 base; junction bases not matched to a gene: 3.

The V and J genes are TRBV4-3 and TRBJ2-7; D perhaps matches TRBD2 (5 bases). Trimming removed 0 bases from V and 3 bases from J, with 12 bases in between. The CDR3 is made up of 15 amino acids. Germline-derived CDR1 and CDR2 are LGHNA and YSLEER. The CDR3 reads CASSQERARYYEQYF. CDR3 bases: TGCGCCAGCAGCCAAGAGAGGGCCCGATACTACGAGCAGTACTTC.

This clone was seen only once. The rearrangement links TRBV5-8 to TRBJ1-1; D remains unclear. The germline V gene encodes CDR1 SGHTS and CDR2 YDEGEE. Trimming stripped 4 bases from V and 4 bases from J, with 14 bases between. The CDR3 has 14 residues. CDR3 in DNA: TGTGCCAGCAGCGTGCCGGGGAGGTTCACTGAAGCTTTCTTT. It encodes CASSVPGRFTEAFF.

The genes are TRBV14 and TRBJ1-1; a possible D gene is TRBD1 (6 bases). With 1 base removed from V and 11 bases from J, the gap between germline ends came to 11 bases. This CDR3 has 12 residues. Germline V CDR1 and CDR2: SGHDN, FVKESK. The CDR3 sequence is CASSQGPGVAFF. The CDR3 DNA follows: TGTGCCAGCAGCCAAGGGCCAGGGGTTGCTTTCTTT.

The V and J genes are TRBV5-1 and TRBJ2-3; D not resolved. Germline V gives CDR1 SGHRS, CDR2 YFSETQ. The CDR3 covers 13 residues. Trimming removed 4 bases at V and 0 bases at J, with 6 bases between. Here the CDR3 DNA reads TGCGCCAGCAGCCTCCTGAGCACAGATACGCAGTATTTT. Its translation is CASSLLSTDTQYF.

The CDR3 coding sequence is TGCGCCAGGCGTAATACAGGGGGCGGGCAGACCCAGTACTTC. Its protein is CARRNTGGGQTQYF. The V and J genes are TRBV5-1 and TRBJ2-5; TRBD1 aligns across 9 bases. Trimming removed 8 bases from V and 6 bases from J; junction bases left unmatched: 11. Germline V gives CDR1 SGHRS, CDR2 YFSETQ. The CDR3 runs to 14 residues.